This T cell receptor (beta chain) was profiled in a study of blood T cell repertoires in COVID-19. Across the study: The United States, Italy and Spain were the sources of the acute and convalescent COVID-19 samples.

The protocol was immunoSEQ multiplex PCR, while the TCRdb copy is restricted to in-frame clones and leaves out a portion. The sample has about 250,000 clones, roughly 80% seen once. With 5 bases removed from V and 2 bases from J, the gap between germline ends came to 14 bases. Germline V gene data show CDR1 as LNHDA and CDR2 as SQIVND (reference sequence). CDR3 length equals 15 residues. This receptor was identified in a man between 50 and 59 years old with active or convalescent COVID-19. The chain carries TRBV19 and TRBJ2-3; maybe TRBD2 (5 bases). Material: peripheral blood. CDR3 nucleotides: TGTGCCAGTAGTGTCTTTTCGGGGTCCACAGATACGCAGTATTTT. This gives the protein CASSVFSGSTDTQYF.